The 17 T cell receptor beta chains listed next were all sequenced from one sample in a study of high-grade serous ovarian cancer treatment subgroups. Libraries were prepared by immunoSEQ multiplex PCR; TCRdb keeps only in-frame clonotypes and omits some of them. The sample contains under 10,000 clones, under 80% of which appear only once. The tumor samples were collected prior to definitive surgery or chemotherapy. Material for sequencing was tumor tissue. The receptors were gathered from a human donor with high-grade serous ovarian cancer.

This clone was picked up a small number of times. The chain combines TRBV6-5 with TRBJ1-1; D is unresolved. Between the trimmed V and J ends, which lost 1 base and 1 base, there was a span of 7 bases. This CDR3 spans 14 amino acids. Germline V lookup: CDR1 MNHEY, CDR2 SVGAGI. In DNA, the CDR3 is TGTGCCAGCAGTTACTTGGGTTCGAACACTGAAGCTTTCTTT. This encodes CASSYLGSNTEAFF.

The gene calls are TRBV6-5 and TRBJ2-7; the D is unclear. CDR3 length: 14 amino acids. Trimming pared 0 bases from V and 2 bases from J, leaving 8 bases between. The germline CDR1 and CDR2 sequences are MNHEY and SVGAGI. The CDR3 DNA reads TGTGCCAGCAGTTACTCAGCAGCCACCTACGAGCAGTACTTC. As protein: CASSYSAATYEQYF.

This clone has just a few counts. This chain connects TRBV7-9 to TRBJ2-7; maybe TRBD2 (5 bases). Trimming left V 10 bases short and J 2 bases short, with 12 bases between. CDR3 length: 12 amino acids. Germline CDR1 reads SEHNR; CDR2 reads FQNEAQ (reference sequence). CDR3 residues: CATFSGTYEQYF. CDR3 in DNA: TGTGCCACGTTCTCCGGGACCTACGAGCAGTACTTC. Full variable domain (remainder filled in from reference TRBV7-9 and TRBJ2-7): DTGVSQNPRHKITKRGQNVTFRCDPISEHNRLYWYRQTLGQGPEFLTYFQNEAQLEKSRLLSDRFSAERPKGSFSTLEIQRTEQGDSAMYLCATFSGTYEQYFGPGTRLTVT.

This chain uses TRBV5-1 with TRBJ1-6; D possibly corresponds to TRBD1 (6 bases). V was trimmed by 0 bases and J by 3 bases, leaving 10 bases between them. CDR1 and CDR2 from the germline V gene are SGHRS and YFSETQ. This CDR3 spans 16 amino acids. Here the CDR3 reads CASSLDRASYNSPLHF. The CDR3 DNA reads TGCGCCAGCAGCTTGGACAGGGCTAGCTATAATTCACCCCTCCACTTT.

This clone was seen only a few times. This chain uses TRBV28 with TRBJ1-1; 12 positions match TRBD1. The CDR3 extends over 13 amino acids. Per germline, CDR1 MDHEN and CDR2 SYDVKM. V lost 6 bases to trimming and J lost 10 bases; unmatched junction nucleotides: 6. CDR3 amino acids: CASRRDRGLGAFF. CDR3 bases: TGTGCCAGCAGGCGGGACAGGGGGCTTGGAGCTTTCTTT.

This chain links TRBV10-3 with TRBJ1-4; D unresolved. The V end was cut by 0 bases, the J end by 7 bases, with 12 bases between. The CDR3 runs to 15 residues. The V gene's germline CDR1 is ENHRY and CDR2 SYGVKD. DNA for the CDR3: TGTGCCATCAGTGAGTCAGAGAGGGCGGGTGAAAAACTGTTTTTT. Encoded protein: CAISESERAGEKLFF.

V usage is TRBV4-2 and J usage is TRBJ2-2; 9 bases agree with TRBD2. Germline assignment: CDR1 LGHNA and CDR2 YNFKEQ. The CDR3 is 17 amino acids. After removal of 3 bases from V and 4 bases from J, the junction contained 9 bases not matched to a gene. CDR3 DNA sequence: TGTGCCAGCAGCCAGGGGGTAGCGGGAGCCGGCACCGGGGAGCTGTTTTTT. Translated: CASSQGVAGAGTGELFF.

V is TRBV25-1 and J is TRBJ2-7; D call uncertain. The CDR3 has 11 amino acids. The V and J ends lost 6 bases and 6 bases respectively, with 9 bases between them. Per the germline V gene, CDR1 is MGHDK and CDR2 is SYGVNS. CDR3 region: CASSRNGEQYF. In nucleotides, the CDR3 is TGTGCCAGCAGCCGAAACGGCGAGCAGTACTTC.

The chain carries TRBV4-3 and TRBJ2-3, with TRBD2 matching 10 bases. This CDR3 contains 17 residues. V was clipped by 0 bases and J by 4 bases; unmatched bases: 7. CDR1 and CDR2 (germline): LGHNA, YSLEER. CDR3 coding DNA: TGCGCCAGCAGCCAAGACTTCGCTAGCGGGAGACCAGATACGCAGTATTTT. Protein sequence: CASSQDFASGRPDTQYF.

This chain joins TRBV5-1 and TRBJ2-4, with 9 bases identical to TRBD1. Germline CDR1 and CDR2: SGHRS and YFSETQ. Trimming took 4 bases from V and 5 from J; bases not matched to a gene: 4. The CDR3 loop spans 14 amino acids. For the CDR3, the DNA is TGCGCCAGCAGCCCGGACAGGGGCCAAAACATTCAGTACTTC. As protein: CASSPDRGQNIQYF. Complete variable domain (other parts from reference TRBV5-1 and TRBJ2-4): KAGVTQTPRYLIKTRGQQVTLSCSPISGHRSVSWYQQTPGQGLQFLFEYFSETQRNKGNFPGRFSGRQFSNSRSEMNVSTLELGDSALYLCASSPDRGQNIQYFGAGTRLSVL.

The chain combines TRBV21-1 with TRBJ2-7; no DNA check was done on the table's D call, TRBD2. TRBV21-1 is recorded as a pseudogene. The CDR3 totals 14 residues. DNA for the CDR3: TGTGCCAGCAGGCAAGCGGTTAGAGCCTCCGAGCAGTACTTC. It is translated as CASRQAVRASEQYF.

This sequence joins TRBV12-5 and TRBJ2-7; TRBD1 agrees at 8 bases. The CDR3 covers 15 residues. Per germline, CDR1 LGHNT and CDR2 FRNRAP. With 6 bases clipped from V and 4 bases from J, the junction kept 11 bases outside the gene matches. The CDR3 here is CASGPRQGRKYEQYF. CDR3 bases: TGTGCTAGTGGCCCGCGACAGGGGAGGAAGTACGAGCAGTACTTC.

J is TRBJ2-1 and V is TRBV27; perhaps TRBD1 as D (6 bases). Germline CDR1 MNHEY, CDR2 SMNVEV (reference sequence). With 6 bases removed from V and 8 bases from J, the gap between germline ends came to 14 bases. The CDR3 extends over 13 amino acids. DNA for the CDR3: TGTGCCAGCAGCTGGACAGTTAAGTATGAGCAGTTCTTC. Its protein product is CASSWTVKYEQFF.

A single count supports this clone. This rearrangement joins TRBV7-2 to TRBJ1-1, with D possibly being TRBD1 (6 bases). Germline CDR1 SGHTA, CDR2 FQGNSA. The CDR3 is 14 amino acids. V was cut by 5 bases and J by 1 base, with 11 bases left in between. CDR3 nucleotide sequence: TGTGCCAGCAGCGCGGGACACTCGAACACTGAAGCTTTCTTT. This translates into CASSAGHSNTEAFF.

This sequence joins TRBV2 and TRBJ1-1; a possible D gene is TRBD1 (6 bases). Trimming pared 4 bases from V and 2 bases from J, leaving 14 bases between. Germline V CDR1 and CDR2: SNHLY, FYNNEI. The CDR3 runs to 15 residues. For the CDR3, the DNA is TGTGCCAGCAGTGCTGACAGGTCGGCTAACACTGAAGCTTTCTTT. Translating it yields CASSADRSANTEAFF.

This clone was found once. The rearrangement uses TRBV29-1 and TRBJ2-5; D gene ambiguous. V shed 1 base and J shed 2 bases, with 8 bases lying between them. Per the germline V gene, CDR1 is SQVTM and CDR2 is ANQGSEA. The CDR3 sequence is 13 residues long. CDR3 protein: CSVEGAAQETQYF. The CDR3 DNA reads as TGCAGCGTTGAAGGGGCAGCACAAGAGACCCAGTACTTC. Looking up the rest from reference TRBV29-1 and TRBJ2-5 gives the full variable domain: SAVISQKPSRDICQRGTSLTIQCQVDSQVTMMFWYRQQPGQSLTLIATANQGSEATYESGFVIDKFPISRPNLTFSTLTVSNMSPEDSSIYLCSVEGAAQETQYFGPGTRLLVL.

By frequency in the sample, this clone is medium-sized. CDR3 sequence: CASSELGRSQETQYF. CDR3 nucleotide sequence: TGTGCCAGCAGTGAATTGGGCAGAAGTCAAGAGACCCAGTACTTC. The chain is built from TRBV6-1 and TRBJ2-5; no clear D. The CDR3 contains 15 residues. The V end was cut by 2 bases, the J end by 2 bases, with 12 bases between. In germline, CDR1 is MNHNS, CDR2 SASEGT.